The 5 T cell receptor beta chains below were found in one sample sequenced in a study of cytomegalovirus exposure and HLA in healthy donors (dated by TCRdb to between 2016 and 2019). Library creation used the immunoSEQ multiplex PCR assay. For the multiplex PCR, a mixture combining 60 forward primers for TCR Vbeta segments and 13 reverse primers for TCR Jbeta segments was used. TCRdb limited this immuneACCESS table to in-frame rearrangements with V and J called. A share of clones is missing; checked studies link under half to unresolved V genes, and the rest is unexplained. The table for this sample lists about 160,000 clones; roughly two thirds of them were counted only once. Under 3.5% of the sample belongs to the ten largest clones. What was sequenced was PBMCs. The receptor source for this set is a woman aged 25 to 39 in good health and CMV-seronegative.

The J gene is TRBJ1-2, the V gene TRBV28; tentative D call: TRBD1 (5 bases). V was pared by 3 bases and J by 0 bases, with 20 bases between. CDR3 size: 18 residues. Germline loops: CDR1 MDHEN, CDR2 SYDVKM. CDR3 loop: CASSLGSGLGNSNYGYTF. CDR3 DNA: TGTGCCAGCAGTTTGGGGTCAGGGCTTGGTAACTCTAACTATGGCTACACCTTC.

The rearrangement links TRBV6-6 to TRBJ2-1, with a tentative D call TRBD1 (5 bases). The CDR3 covers 13 residues. V was shortened by 4 bases and J by 7 bases, with 11 bases between the two germline ends. Germline V gives CDR1 MNHNY, CDR2 SVGAGI (reference sequence). DNA for the CDR3: TGTGCCAGCAGTTTGAGCAGGGTGAATGAGCAGTTCTTC. This translates into CASSLSRVNEQFF.

The chain joins TRBV5-1 to TRBJ2-2; TRBD2 matches at 9 bases. CDR1 is SGHRS and CDR2 is YFSETQ in the germline V gene. Losses at the gene ends were 4 bases for V and 7 bases for J; bases not matched to a gene: 8. The CDR3 length is 15 residues. The CDR3 sequence is CASSTDLAGSGELFF. CDR3 nucleotide sequence: TGCGCCAGCAGCACGGATCTAGCGGGGAGCGGGGAGCTGTTTTTT.

This clone was observed a handful of times. This rearrangement joins TRBV7-9 to TRBJ1-2; TRBD1 might be the D (5 bases). This CDR3 is built from 13 residues. V lost 6 bases to trimming and J lost 7 bases, with 15 bases between them. Germline V gene sequence: CDR1 SEHNR, CDR2 FQNEAQ (reference sequence). CDR3: CASSTSGGFGYTF. In nucleotides, the CDR3 is TGTGCCAGCAGTACCTCCGGGGGGTTTGGCTACACCTTC.

This clone was picked up one time. The chain has TRBV25-1 and TRBJ1-2; D is uncertain. CDR1 and CDR2 from the germline V gene are MGHDK and SYGVNS. CDR3 size: 14 residues. V lost 4 bases, J lost 4 bases, and 13 bases lay in between. CDR3: CASSGLEGSYGYTF. DNA of the CDR3: TGTGCCAGCAGTGGCCTGGAGGGAAGCTATGGCTACACCTTC.